A single sample is the source of the 22 T cell receptor beta chains below, sequenced in a study of monozygotic twins with inflammatory bowel disease. Reprocessing the 5' RACE reads, TCRdb reports a single entry for every CDR3 protein and omits DNA. The sample includes around 99,000 distinct CDR3 sequences. Sequenced sample: blood. The receptors stem from a human donor with ulcerative colitis or Crohn's disease, or a healthy co-twin of an affected twin (not recorded which).

This CDR3 is CSARGGTDNSPLHF. The rearrangement uses TRBV20-1 and TRBJ1-6; the D call of TRBD1 rests on TCRdb alone, since no DNA is present to check it. CDR3 length equals 14 residues. Germline lookup yields CDR1 DFQATT and CDR2 SNEGSKA (reference sequence).

This chain uses TRBV7-2 with TRBJ2-7. Germline CDR1 and CDR2: SGHTA and FQGNSA. There are 13 residues in the CDR3. The CDR3 region is CASSSAVGREQYF.

The gene calls are TRBV12-3 or TRBV12-4 and TRBJ2-3; absent DNA, TCRdb's TRBD1 call cannot be checked. The CDR3 has 14 amino acids. The CDR3 here is CASRRQGLTDTQYF.

The chain is built from TRBV12-3 or TRBV12-4 and TRBJ2-7; TCRdb names TRBD1, which stays unverified in the absence of DNA. The CDR3 extends over 15 amino acids. CDR3 sequence: CASSPGTGEDYEQYF.

The chain combines TRBV6-5 with TRBJ2-6; TCRdb gives TRBD1 as the D gene, but with no DNA this cannot be confirmed. Germline CDR1 and CDR2: MNHEY and SVGAGI. The CDR3 length is 16 residues. The CDR3: CASSYSAGTRAPVLTF.

This chain connects TRBV5-1 to TRBJ2-7; as DNA is missing, the TRBD2 call by TCRdb cannot be tested. The germline V gene encodes CDR1 SGHRS and CDR2 YFSETQ. This CDR3 comprises 15 residues. The CDR3 sequence: CASSLEASGYYEQYF.

This chain connects TRBV28 to TRBJ2-1; TCRdb selects TRBD1, and the lack of DNA leaves this call unchecked. From germline, CDR1 is MDHEN and CDR2 SYDVKM. The length of the CDR3 is 11 residues. The CDR3 region is CASSLQGLQFF.

This rearrangement joins TRBV3-1 to TRBJ1-1; as DNA is missing, the TRBD1 call by TCRdb cannot be tested. Germline CDR1 is LGHDT and CDR2 is YNNKEL (reference sequence). CDR3 size: 15 residues. This chain's CDR3 is CASSDWGTMNTEAFF.

The chain employs TRBV29-1 and TRBJ2-7. The germline gives CDR1 SQVTM, CDR2 ANQGSEA. The CDR3 is made up of 13 amino acids. The CDR3 sequence is CSVDHRATYEQYF.

The chain couples TRBV12-3 or TRBV12-4 to TRBJ2-3. The length of the CDR3 is 15 residues. CDR3 sequence: CASSYSGASTDTQYF.

The genes are TRBV6-5 and TRBJ1-2; the D gene TCRdb calls, TRBD1, cannot be checked with no DNA. This CDR3 has 17 amino acids. CDR1 is MNHEY, CDR2 SVGAGI, per germline. The CDR3 protein is CASSYSGRGPGEDGYTF.

CDR3 in amino acids: CASSPQRGYTGELFF. The chain links TRBV7-2 to TRBJ2-2; TCRdb outputs TRBD2, but without DNA this stays unchecked. The CDR3 is 15 residues long. Germline V gene sequence: CDR1 SGHTA, CDR2 FQGNSA.

The V and J genes are TRBV5-1 and TRBJ2-3; TCRdb reports TRBD1, a call that lacks DNA to check it against. CDR1 SGHRS and CDR2 YFSETQ come from the germline V gene. The CDR3 spans 17 residues. CDR3 amino acids: CASSGWAGRRIKATQYF.

The V call is TRBV5-1, the J call TRBJ1-1. CDR3 length: 14 amino acids. CDR1 SGHRS and CDR2 YFSETQ come from the germline V gene. The CDR3 loop reads CASSLDILNTEAFF.

This chain connects TRBV10-3 to TRBJ2-7; the D gene TCRdb calls, TRBD2, cannot be checked with no DNA. The CDR3 contains 20 residues. Germline lookup yields CDR1 ENHRY and CDR2 SYGVKD. The chain's CDR3 is CAIGPGGEGTSGHYSYEQYF.

The V call is TRBV20-1, the J call TRBJ2-6; TCRdb's D gene call, TRBD1, goes unchecked for lack of DNA. The germline V gene encodes CDR1 DFQATT and CDR2 SNEGSKA (reference sequence). This CDR3 has 14 amino acids. CDR3 region: CSAIPFSGANVLTF.

The chain has TRBV12-3 or TRBV12-4 and TRBJ2-3; the TRBD2 assignment by TCRdb is unverifiable without DNA. The CDR3 extends over 17 amino acids. The CDR3 here is CASGFEGSGTHTDTQYF.

The CDR3 sequence: CASSPPGQLYEQYF. The genes are TRBV18 and TRBJ2-7. The germline gives CDR1 KGHSH, CDR2 LQKENI. This CDR3 comprises 14 residues. The variable domain in full, with the rest retrieved from reference TRBV18 and TRBJ2-7, is NAGVMQNPRHLVRRRGQEARLRCSPMKGHSHVYWYRQLPEEGLKFMVYLQKENIIDESGMPKERFSAEFPKEGPSILRIQQVVRGDSAAYFCASSPPGQLYEQYFGPGTRLTVT.

The genes are TRBV7-9 and TRBJ2-5; no DNA is available, so the TRBD2 call from TCRdb remains unchecked. CDR1 is SEHNR, CDR2 FQNEAQ, per germline (reference sequence). There are 15 residues in the CDR3. Here the CDR3 reads CASSTLAGSQETQYF.

The chain combines TRBV5-5 with TRBJ2-3; TCRdb returns TRBD1, unconfirmable since there is no DNA. Germline-derived CDR1 and CDR2 are SGHKS and YYEKEE (reference sequence). There are 15 residues in the CDR3. The CDR3 loop is CASSLGGTEVDTQYF.

The chain couples TRBV2 to TRBJ2-1. The germline V gene encodes CDR1 SNHLY and CDR2 FYNNEI. The CDR3 is 11 amino acids. The CDR3 is CASSVDGEQFF. The full variable domain, rest sourced from reference TRBV2 and TRBJ2-1, is EPEVTQTPSHQVTQMGQEVILRCVPISNHLYFYWYRQILGQKVEFLVSFYNNEISEKSEIFDDQFSVERPDGSNFTLKIRSTKLEDSAMYFCASSVDGEQFFGPGTRLTVL.

The chain carries TRBV29-1 and TRBJ2-3; TCRdb indicates TRBD2, and absent DNA this call remains unverified. The germline V gene has CDR1 SQVTM and CDR2 ANQGSEA. CDR3 length equals 15 residues. The chain's CDR3 is CSVVFRGGASDTQYF.